The 22 T cell receptor beta chains reported below all come from one sample, sequenced in a study of blood T cell repertoires in COVID-19 (TCRdb year 2020). The protocol used for the library was the immunoSEQ multiplex PCR assay. The clones in this table, taken by TCRdb from immuneACCESS, are in-frame only. Not every clone is retained; where verified, under half of the shortfall comes from an unresolved V gene, and the cause of the rest is unknown. For this sample the table gives approximately 77,000 clones, of which about 90% were detected only once. Approximately 4.5% of the sample comes from the top ten. The sample taken for sequencing was peripheral blood. These receptors were taken from a man aged 45-65 years with active COVID-19.

This chain links TRBV6-6 with TRBJ2-1; D unclear. The CDR3 length is 16 residues. The germline V gene has CDR1 MNHNY and CDR2 SVGAGI (reference sequence). Trimming stripped 3 bases from V and 6 bases from J, with 18 bases between. CDR3 DNA sequence: TGTGCCAGCAGTTATCGCGACGGAGCAACCCGCAATGAGCAGTTCTTC. Protein sequence: CASSYRDGATRNEQFF.

This sequence joins TRBV6-6 and TRBJ1-6; D is possibly TRBD1 (5 bases). V gave up 2 bases and J gave up 7 bases, with 12 bases separating them. Germline V gives CDR1 MNHNY, CDR2 SVGAGI (reference sequence). CDR3 length equals 15 residues. The CDR3 sequence is CASSYDRGRNSPLHF. The CDR3 DNA reads as TGTGCCAGCAGTTACGATCGGGGGAGGAATTCACCCCTCCACTTT.

The V and J genes are TRBV12-3 or TRBV12-4 and TRBJ2-1; 8 bases fit TRBD2. The J segment lost 4 bases and the V segment lost 10 bases, leaving 6 bases of the junction unmatched. This CDR3 contains 13 residues. CDR3 sequence (DNA): TGTGCCACCCAACTAGCGGCGTACAATGAGCAGTTCTTC. Its protein product is CATQLAAYNEQFF.

This chain connects TRBV9 to TRBJ1-1; 8 bases map to TRBD1. The germline V gene has CDR1 SGDLS and CDR2 YYNGEE. The CDR3 has 14 residues. The V gene end was trimmed by 2 bases and the J gene end by 3 bases; junction bases not matched to a gene: 3. CDR3 coding DNA: TGTGCCAGCAGCGTCACAGGGGGTGACACTGAAGCTTTCTTT. Its translation: CASSVTGGDTEAFF.

The rearrangement joins TRBV5-4 to TRBJ1-4; TRBD1 agrees at 9 bases. After removal of 4 bases from V and 5 bases from J, the junction contained 6 bases not matched to a gene. CDR1 is SGHNT and CDR2 is YYREEE in the germline V gene (reference sequence). The CDR3 consists of 15 residues. The CDR3 here is CASSATGTGNEKLFF. CDR3 nucleotide sequence: TGTGCCAGCAGCGCCACCGGGACAGGGAATGAAAAACTGTTTTTT.

The chain uses TRBV12-5 and TRBJ2-7; D is ambiguous. The ends were cut back, 6 bases at V and 4 bases at J, with 13 bases in the middle. Germline CDR1 reads LGHNT; CDR2 reads FRNRAP. The CDR3 consists of 13 residues. The CDR3 DNA is TGTGCTAGTGGAATTGACTCAATTTACGAGCAGTACTTC. Its protein is CASGIDSIYEQYF.

The chain joins TRBV3-1 (or the pseudogene TRBV3-2) to TRBJ2-4; 9 bases fit TRBD2. V dropped 0 bases and J dropped 4; count of bases not matched to a gene: 7. Germline CDR1 LGHDT, CDR2 YNNKEL (reference sequence). CDR3 length: 17 amino acids. As DNA, the CDR3 is TGTGCCAGCAGCCAAGAGGTCGGCGGGGGGGGAAAAAACATTCAGTACTTC. Its protein product is CASSQEVGGGGKNIQYF.

The chain recombines TRBV2 with TRBJ2-5; 7 bases match TRBD2. V lost 8 bases, J lost 4 bases, and 7 bases stayed unmatched. CDR1 SNHLY and CDR2 FYNNEI come from the germline V gene. The CDR3 has 13 amino acids. The CDR3 loop is CASSVPSGETQYF. In nucleotides, the CDR3 is TGTGCCAGCTCAGTTCCTAGCGGAGAGACCCAGTACTTC.

Many counts were recorded for this clone. The sample has other DNA sequences that encode this CDR3 too. The V gene is TRBV19, the J gene TRBJ2-7; the match to TRBD1 covers 9 bases. There are 14 residues in the CDR3. Trimming removed 3 bases from V and 2 bases from J; junction bases left unmatched: 2. Germline CDR1 and CDR2: LNHDA and SQIVND (reference sequence). In nucleotides, the CDR3 is TGTGCCAGTAGTATTGGGACAGGGACCTACGAGCAGTACTTC. Its protein is CASSIGTGTYEQYF.

J is TRBJ1-4 and V is TRBV7-9; possible D gene TRBD1, 6 bases. The V gene lost 7 bases and the J gene lost 8 bases, with 17 bases spanning the gap. Germline CDR1 and CDR2: SEHNR and FQNEAQ (reference sequence). CDR3 size: 14 residues. In nucleotides, the CDR3 is TGTGCCAGCACCCCGGGGCCCACAGGGGAAAAACTGTTTTTT. Protein: CASTPGPTGEKLFF.

The chain uses TRBV19 and TRBJ2-5; 8 bases are a match to TRBD1. The germline V gene has CDR1 LNHDA and CDR2 SQIVND (reference sequence). Trimming took 3 bases from V and 4 from J; bases not matched to a gene: 4. The length of the CDR3 is 14 residues. The CDR3 here is CASSIQGAGETQYF. CDR3 sequence (DNA): TGTGCCAGTAGTATCCAGGGGGCAGGAGAGACCCAGTACTTC.

The CDR3 protein is CASSQVVTGGAHGYTF. As DNA, the CDR3 is TGTGCCAGCAGCCAAGTGGTGACAGGGGGAGCTCATGGCTACACCTTC. V is TRBV3-1 (or the pseudogene TRBV3-2) and J is TRBJ1-2, with TRBD1 identical over 9 bases. Trimming took 1 base from V and 6 from J; bases not matched to a gene: 9. The CDR3 has 16 residues. Germline CDR1 LGHDT, CDR2 YNNKEL (reference sequence).

The chain links TRBV28 to TRBJ1-2, with TRBD1 matching over 11 bases. The CDR3 sequence is 15 residues long. The V gene end was trimmed by 5 bases and the J gene end by 4 bases; junction bases not matched to a gene: 6. Per the germline V gene, CDR1 is MDHEN and CDR2 is SYDVKM. The DNA for the CDR3 is TGTGCCAGCAGTCGCCCGGGACAGGGGGGCTATGGCTACACCTTC. It codes for CASSRPGQGGYGYTF.

This chain connects TRBV5-6 to TRBJ2-7, with D tentatively TRBD1 (5 bases). The V end was cut by 4 bases, the J end by 0 bases, with 8 bases between. The CDR3 has 13 residues. The germline V gene encodes CDR1 SGHDT and CDR2 YYEEEE. Written as DNA, the CDR3 is TGTGCCAGCAGCCCGGACACCTCCTACGAGCAGTACTTC. Its protein product is CASSPDTSYEQYF.

This clone was counted once. The chain is built from TRBV5-5 and TRBJ1-2; no definite D call. Per the germline V gene, CDR1 is SGHKS and CDR2 is YYEKEE (reference sequence). The CDR3 has 12 residues. Trimming took off 3 bases at V and 5 bases at J, with 8 bases between the two ends. The CDR3 loop reads CASSSYLYGYTF. DNA for the CDR3: TGTGCCAGCAGCTCTTACCTATATGGCTACACCTTC.

The rearrangement joins TRBV12-3 or TRBV12-4 to TRBJ2-7; D unclear. The CDR3 runs 13 residues. V was shortened by 7 bases and J by 3 bases, with 13 bases between the two germline ends. As DNA, the CDR3 is TGTGCCAGCATTCGAGTTATCATCTACGAGCAGTACTTC. Protein sequence: CASIRVIIYEQYF.

The rearrangement joins TRBV15 to TRBJ2-1, with 9 bases fitting TRBD2. The length of the CDR3 is 16 residues. J lost 4 bases, V lost 5 bases, and 9 bases had no gene match. The germline CDR1 and CDR2 sequences are LNHNV and YYDKDF (reference sequence). This CDR3 reads CATSPPGLASYNEQFF. The CDR3 nucleotides read TGTGCCACCAGCCCCCCGGGACTAGCCTCTTACAATGAGCAGTTCTTC.

J is TRBJ2-4 and V is TRBV6-5; TRBD2 is a possible D gene (6 bases). The CDR3 spans 13 residues. Germline CDR1 and CDR2: MNHEY and SVGAGI. Trimming took off 5 bases at V and 16 bases at J, with 21 bases between the two ends. The DNA of the CDR3 is TGTGCCAGCAGTATCGCTAGCGCGAACTCCGTTTACTTC. It is translated as CASSIASANSVYF.

The chain carries TRBV19 and TRBJ1-2, with TRBD1 matching over 7 bases. CDR1 is LNHDA and CDR2 is SQIVND in the germline V gene (reference sequence). J lost 4 bases, V lost 4 bases, and 15 bases had no gene match. This CDR3 region has 17 residues. The CDR3, as DNA: TGTGCCAGTAGTAATGGGCCAGGGGGGCCGAACCTCTATGGCTACACCTTC. Translated, it gives CASSNGPGGPNLYGYTF.

The chain links TRBV4-2 to TRBJ1-5; D not certain. The CDR3 runs 19 residues. Germline V gene sequence: CDR1 LGHNA, CDR2 YNFKEQ. The V end lost 0 bases, the J end lost 2 bases, and 20 bases lay between the germline ends. CDR3 sequence: CASSQDVIRLGTGNQPQHF. CDR3 nucleotides: TGTGCCAGCAGCCAAGATGTAATCCGTTTGGGCACAGGCAATCAGCCCCAGCATTTT.

The rearrangement joins TRBV13 to TRBJ2-3, with D tentatively TRBD2 (5 bases). Germline V lookup: CDR1 PRHDT, CDR2 FYEKMQ (reference sequence). Trimming took 6 bases from V and 0 from J, leaving 7 bases between them. The CDR3 is made up of 13 amino acids. CDR3 amino acids: CASRRTSTDTQYF. The CDR3 nucleotides are TGTGCCAGCAGACGGACTAGCACAGATACGCAGTATTTT.

J is TRBJ2-4 and V is TRBV19; 7 nucleotides align to TRBD1. The germline CDR1 and CDR2 sequences are LNHDA and SQIVND (reference sequence). V lost 3 bases, J lost 7 bases, and 9 bases stayed unmatched. The CDR3 consists of 15 residues. The CDR3 bases are TGTGCCAGTAGTATTGTCATCGGACAGGCTAACATTCAGTACTTC. This encodes CASSIVIGQANIQYF.